This TCR beta chain was sequenced during a study of shared clonotypes between healthy human individuals (dated by TCRdb to the early 2020s). For context, the study as a whole: Three men and a couple of women, aged 18 to 49 years, made up the cohort. Different laboratories and diverse techniques were used to prepare libraries and sequence TCR repertoires, to increase sequencing depth and limit assay-specific biases. Leukapheresis yielded between about 0.94 and 8.9 billion PBMCs per donor. For each donor, CD4 naive and CD4 memory were each given three plates, CD8 naive was given two plates, and CD8 memory was given one plate. The study deeply sequenced blood TCR repertoires of about 5 healthy adults to estimate repertoire size and the extent of clonotype sharing between individuals.

CD8 naive samples were obtained by positive selection for CCR7 among CD45RO-negative cells, yielding a CD45RA+CCR7+ population from which TemRA cells were excluded. Healthy HIV-negative adults with no recently reported acute infections or vaccinations were included as donors. Every donor was a Caucasian adult living in Nashville, Tennessee, USA. Blood was collected by leukapheresis, and PBMCs were isolated by Ficoll-Histopaque density gradient centrifugation and then cryopreserved in liquid nitrogen vapor phase. Analytical flow cytometry was used to check the purity and quantity of every magnetically sorted T cell population. Genomic DNA was isolated from each sorted fraction and quantified by UV absorbance on a Nanodrop 2000c. A remark on this clone: There is no known antigen for this receptor. No much larger clonotype is one base removed from it; base qualities were not supplied.

Using the deep immunoSEQ assay, TCR CDR3 regions were amplified from genomic DNA by multiplex PCR. Extracted genomic DNA from each cell subset was spread evenly across all wells of several immunoSEQ 96-well plates, with each plate serving as a replicate. Each replicate PCR for sorted subsets received approximately 220 ng genomic DNA, equal to about 30,000 T cell genomes. Purified libraries were quantified with a Qubit 3.0 fluorometer, sized on a Bioanalyzer 2100, and re-quantified with the KAPA Library Quantification kit. A separate single-read 150-cycle Illumina NextSeq 550 flow cell was used to sequence each immunoSEQ 96-well plate. Turning to the authors' computational methods: Because the immunoSEQ output held only junctional sequences and lacked quality scores, the filtering could not match the filtering applied to full-length reads. Sequences were annotated with PyIR, a Python wrapper for IgBLAST v1.9, and V/J genes and CDR3 were assigned using IMGT germline references. Reads were filtered out if the reads had weak V/J assignments (E-value above 1e-6), no CDR3, stop codons, out-of-frame junctions, or ambiguous translated residues. V3J clonotypes were defined by identical inferred V gene, J gene, and CDR3 amino acid sequence. The percentage overlap between two repertoires was calculated by dividing the number of shared unique clonotypes by the size of the smaller repertoire. Richness of each repertoire was evaluated using RTK rarefaction, the Chao1 estimator, and Recon v2.1 estimates of unobserved clonotypes. OLGA was used to compute generation probabilities for all TCRbeta clonotypes that the gDNA method yielded from four donors. TCRdb's version of the immuneACCESS table is confined to in-frame rearrangements and falls short of the full clone set. An unresolved V gene accounts for under half of the shortfall where checked; the remainder is of unknown origin. The V and J calls and clone size are taken from that table; D and trimming were inferred from the DNA. The sample profile shows a few million clones; 90% to 95% of them were found once. The ten top clones hold roughly 1.7% of the sample.

What the research found in general, with its limitations: Higher generation probabilities were observed for clonotypes shared by all four sorted-subset donors than for non-shared clonotypes. Pairwise subsampling led to the expectation that sequencing depth would affect the degree of clonotype sharing among donors. Sampling was restricted to blood, and TCR repertoires in tissues likely differ from the TCR repertoires found in blood. Naive subsets generally had larger estimated clonotype richness than memory subsets did. The genetic and exposure-history diversity represented was limited by the small number of donors. Sharing across several donors was observed for around 5% of naive CD4, over 3% of naive CD8, 2.3% of memory CD4, and around 0.42% of memory CD8 clonotypes. Even with the large sequencing depth, rarefaction of the sorted-subset datasets indicated that sequencing was incomplete.

The source of this sequence is a man younger than 35 in good health. Some clones in this sample may be carry-over from other donors' samples. Source material: naive CD8+ T cells from PBMCs. The cell subset or site label corresponds to: CD45RA+CCR7+.

The bases are TGCGCCAGCAGCTTTCGCGGGACAGGGGACGAGCAGTACTTC. This is translated as CASSFRGTGDEQYF. Recombination connected TRBV5-1 to TRBJ2-7, and 10 junctional nucleotides match TRBD1. From cysteine to phenylalanine, the CDR3 is 14 amino acids long. The CDR3 DNA has 42 bases and is translated from base 1. V is cut back by 2 bases and J by 5 bases, with 4 bases in the junction unmatched. Looking up the germline V gene yields CDR1 SGHRS and CDR2 YFSETQ. Reference TRBV5-1 and TRBJ2-7 genes cover what lies past the CDR3, so the full variable domain is KAGVTQTPRYLIKTRGQQVTLSCSPISGHRSVSWYQQTPGQGLQFLFEYFSETQRNKGNFPGRFSGRQFSNSRSEMNVSTLELGDSALYLCASSFRGTGDEQYFGPGTRLTVT.